In this sample, the clone carrying this TCR beta chain turned up a few times. Its antigen is unidentified. This entry is derived from a study of blood T cells in healthy people across ages. Study findings and constraints: The recorded TCR beta diversity per million T cells decreased in a roughly linear manner with age.

Every sample yielded at least 6.5 million isolated PBMCs. A second PCR, run for roughly 7 to 12 cycles, used a sample-barcoded 5' primer plus a J-beta primer mix. Each cDNA molecule, via a template-switch adaptor with 12 random nucleotides, was tagged. TCRdb used MiXCR to reprocess the 5' RACE reads, holding one entry per CDR3 protein. The repertoire holds around 970,000 distinct CDR3 sequences, roughly 51% seen once, with around a fifth in the top ten. This clonotype originated in a woman aged 55-70 years in good health. The sequenced sample was blood.

This CDR3 reads CASGELSGKFDEQFF. The CDR3 DNA reads as TGTGCCAGCGGAGAACTAAGCGGGAAGTTCGATGAGCAGTTCTTC. The chain uses TRBV7-9 and TRBJ2-1; 7 bases are shared with TRBD2. J lost 8 bases, V lost 8 bases, and 15 bases had no gene match. The CDR3 loop spans 15 amino acids. CDR1 and CDR2 from the germline V gene are SEHNR and FQNEAQ (reference sequence).